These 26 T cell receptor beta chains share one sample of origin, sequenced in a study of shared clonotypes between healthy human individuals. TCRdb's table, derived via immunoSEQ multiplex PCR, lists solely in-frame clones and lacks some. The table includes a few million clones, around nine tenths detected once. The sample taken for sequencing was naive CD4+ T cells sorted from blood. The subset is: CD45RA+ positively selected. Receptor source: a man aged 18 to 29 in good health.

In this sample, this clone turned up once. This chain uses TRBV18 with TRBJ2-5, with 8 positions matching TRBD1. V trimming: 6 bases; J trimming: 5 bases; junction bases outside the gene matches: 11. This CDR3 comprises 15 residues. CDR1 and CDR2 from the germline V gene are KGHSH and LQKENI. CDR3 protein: CASSTSRGRGETQYF. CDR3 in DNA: TGTGCCAGCTCCACCTCCAGGGGGCGAGGGGAGACCCAGTACTTC.

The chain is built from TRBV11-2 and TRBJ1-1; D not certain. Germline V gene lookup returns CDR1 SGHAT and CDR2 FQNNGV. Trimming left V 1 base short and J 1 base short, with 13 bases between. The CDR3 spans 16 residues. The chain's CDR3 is CASSLVPADTNTEAFF. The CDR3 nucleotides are TGTGCCAGCAGCTTAGTCCCCGCGGATACGAACACTGAAGCTTTCTTT.

The CDR3 region is CASSLDPTGGNYYGYTF. CDR3 in DNA: TGTGCCAGCAGCTTAGATCCGACAGGGGGGAATTACTATGGCTACACCTTC. The V gene is TRBV11-2, the J gene TRBJ1-2; 9 positions agree with TRBD1. The CDR3 runs 17 residues. Germline V gives CDR1 SGHAT, CDR2 FQNNGV. The trim removed 0 bases at V and 3 bases at J, leaving 8 bases unmatched.

The CDR3 spells CASSVDRAGGYGYTF. Here the CDR3 DNA reads TGTGCCAGCAGCGTCGACAGGGCTGGGGGCTATGGCTACACCTTC. The genes are TRBV12-1 and TRBJ1-2; no DNA check was done on the table's D call, TRBD1. TRBV12-1 is a pseudogene locus. The CDR3 is 15 amino acids.

This CDR3 is CAWSALTHYGYTF. CDR3 coding DNA: TGTGCCTGGAGTGCCCTAACCCACTATGGCTACACCTTC. V gene TRBV30 combines with J gene TRBJ1-2; no definite D call. Germline CDR1 GTSNPN, CDR2 SVGIG (reference sequence). The V gene lost 1 base and the J gene lost 3 bases, with 9 bases spanning the gap. The CDR3 length is 13 residues.

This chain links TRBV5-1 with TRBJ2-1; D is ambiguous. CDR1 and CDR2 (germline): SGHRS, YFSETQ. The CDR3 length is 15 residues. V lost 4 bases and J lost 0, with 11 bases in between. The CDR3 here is CASSASASSYNEQFF. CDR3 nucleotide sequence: TGCGCCAGCAGCGCCTCCGCGAGCTCCTACAATGAGCAGTTCTTC.

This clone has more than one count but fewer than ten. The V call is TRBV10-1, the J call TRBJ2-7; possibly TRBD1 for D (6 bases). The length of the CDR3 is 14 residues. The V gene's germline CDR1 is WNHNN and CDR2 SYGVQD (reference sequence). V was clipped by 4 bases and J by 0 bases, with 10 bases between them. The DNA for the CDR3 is TGCGCCAGCAGTGCGACAGGTTCCTCCTACGAGCAGTACTTC. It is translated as CASSATGSSYEQYF.

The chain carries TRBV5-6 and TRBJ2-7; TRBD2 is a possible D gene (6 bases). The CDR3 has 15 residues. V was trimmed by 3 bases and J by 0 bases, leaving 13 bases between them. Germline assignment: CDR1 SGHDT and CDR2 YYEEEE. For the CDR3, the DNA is TGTGCCAGCAGCTGGGGAGATAGCGGCTCCTACGAGCAGTACTTC. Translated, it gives CASSWGDSGSYEQYF.

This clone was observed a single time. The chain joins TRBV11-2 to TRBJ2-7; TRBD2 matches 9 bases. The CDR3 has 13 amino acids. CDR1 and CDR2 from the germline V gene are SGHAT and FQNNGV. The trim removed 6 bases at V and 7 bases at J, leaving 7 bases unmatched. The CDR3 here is CASSHSGSLEQYF. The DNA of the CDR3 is TGTGCCAGCAGTCATAGCGGGAGTTTAGAGCAGTACTTC.

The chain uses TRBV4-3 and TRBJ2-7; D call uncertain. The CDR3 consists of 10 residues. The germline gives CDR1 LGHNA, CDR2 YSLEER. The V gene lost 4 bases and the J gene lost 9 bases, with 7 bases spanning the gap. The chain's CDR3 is CASSPGGQYF. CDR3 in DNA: TGCGCCAGCAGCCCTGGTGGGCAGTACTTC.

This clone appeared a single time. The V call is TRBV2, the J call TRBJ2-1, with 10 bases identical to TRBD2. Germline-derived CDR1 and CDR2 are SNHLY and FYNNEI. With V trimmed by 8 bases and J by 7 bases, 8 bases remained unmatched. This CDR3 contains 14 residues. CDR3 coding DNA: TGTGCCAGCGGGCGGACTAGCGGAGAAAATGAGCAGTTCTTC. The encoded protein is CASGRTSGENEQFF.

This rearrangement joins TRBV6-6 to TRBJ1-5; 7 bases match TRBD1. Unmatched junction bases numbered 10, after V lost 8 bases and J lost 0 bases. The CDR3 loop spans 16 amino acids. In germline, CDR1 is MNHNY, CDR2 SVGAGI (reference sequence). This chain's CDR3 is CASFLGQIYSNQPQHF. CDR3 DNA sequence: TGTGCCAGCTTTCTGGGACAGATTTATAGCAATCAGCCCCAGCATTTT.

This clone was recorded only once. The CDR3 spells CASSTGTGGGQPQHF. The CDR3 DNA follows: TGTGCCAGCAGCACTGGGACAGGGGGAGGTCAGCCCCAGCATTTT. The chain recombines TRBV5-6 with TRBJ1-5, with 11 bases matching TRBD1. The CDR3 consists of 15 residues. The germline gives CDR1 SGHDT, CDR2 YYEEEE. V dropped 4 bases and J dropped 6; count of bases not matched to a gene: 6.

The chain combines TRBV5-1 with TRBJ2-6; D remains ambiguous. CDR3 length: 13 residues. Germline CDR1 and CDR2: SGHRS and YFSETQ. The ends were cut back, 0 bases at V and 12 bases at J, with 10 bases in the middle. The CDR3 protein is CASSLAASLVLTF. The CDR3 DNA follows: TGCGCCAGCAGCTTGGCCGCGTCCCTCGTCCTGACTTTC.

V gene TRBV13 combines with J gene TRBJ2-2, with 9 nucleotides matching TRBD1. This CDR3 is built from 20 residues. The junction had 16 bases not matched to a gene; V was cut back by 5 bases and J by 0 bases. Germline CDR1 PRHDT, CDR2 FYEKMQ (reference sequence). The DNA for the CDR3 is TGTGCCAGCAGCCGACGCCGGGACAGGGCGAGCGGGGCGAACACCGGGGAGCTGTTTTTT. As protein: CASSRRRDRASGANTGELFF.

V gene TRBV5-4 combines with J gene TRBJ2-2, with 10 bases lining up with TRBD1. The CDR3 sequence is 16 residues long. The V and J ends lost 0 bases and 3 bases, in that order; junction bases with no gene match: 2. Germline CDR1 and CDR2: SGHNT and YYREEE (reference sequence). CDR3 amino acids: CASSLGTGGHTGELFF. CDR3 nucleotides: TGTGCCAGCAGCTTGGGGACAGGGGGTCACACCGGGGAGCTGTTTTTT.

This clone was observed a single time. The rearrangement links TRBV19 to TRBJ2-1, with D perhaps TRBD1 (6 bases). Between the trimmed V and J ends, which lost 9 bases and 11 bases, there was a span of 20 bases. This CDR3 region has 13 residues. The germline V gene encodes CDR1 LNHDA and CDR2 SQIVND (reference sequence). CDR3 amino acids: CASNPTGYVQQFF. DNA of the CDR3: TGTGCCAGCAACCCGACAGGTTACGTACAGCAGTTCTTC.

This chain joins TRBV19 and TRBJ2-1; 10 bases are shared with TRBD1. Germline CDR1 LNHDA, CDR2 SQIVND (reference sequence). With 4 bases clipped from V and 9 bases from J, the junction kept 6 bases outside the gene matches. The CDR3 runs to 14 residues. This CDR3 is CASSTRDRGTEQFF. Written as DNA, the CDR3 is TGTGCCAGTAGTACCCGGGACAGGGGAACTGAGCAGTTCTTC.

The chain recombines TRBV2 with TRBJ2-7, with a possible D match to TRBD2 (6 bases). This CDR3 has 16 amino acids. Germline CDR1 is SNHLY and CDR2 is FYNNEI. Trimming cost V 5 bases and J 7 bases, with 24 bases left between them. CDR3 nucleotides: TGTGCCAGCAGTCCTTCGACTAGTGCGTCGACGGGAGAGCAGTACTTC. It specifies CASSPSTSASTGEQYF.

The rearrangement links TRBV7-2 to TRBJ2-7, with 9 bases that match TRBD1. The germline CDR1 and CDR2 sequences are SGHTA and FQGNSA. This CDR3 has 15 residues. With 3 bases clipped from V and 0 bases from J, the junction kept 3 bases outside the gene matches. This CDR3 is CASSFATGGSYEQYF. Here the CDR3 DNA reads TGTGCCAGCAGCTTCGCGACAGGGGGCTCCTACGAGCAGTACTTC. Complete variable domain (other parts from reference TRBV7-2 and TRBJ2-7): GAGVSQSPSNKVTEKGKDVELRCDPISGHTALYWYRQSLGQGLEFLIYFQGNSAPDKSGLPSDRFSAERTGGSVSTLTIQRTQQEDSAVYLCASSFATGGSYEQYFGPGTRLTVT.

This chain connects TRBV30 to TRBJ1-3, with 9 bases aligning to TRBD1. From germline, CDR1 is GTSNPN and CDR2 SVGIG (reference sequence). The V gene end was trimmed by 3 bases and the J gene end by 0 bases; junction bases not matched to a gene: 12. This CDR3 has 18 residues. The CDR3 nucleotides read TGTGCCTGGAGAAGGGACAGGGTGAACCCTAGCTCTGGAAACACCATATATTTT. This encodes CAWRRDRVNPSSGNTIYF. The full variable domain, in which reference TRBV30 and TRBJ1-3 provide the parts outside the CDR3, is SQTIHQWPATLVQPVGSPLSLECTVEGTSNPNLYWYRQAAGRGLQLLFYSVGIGQISSEVPQNLSASRPQDRQFILSSKKLLLSDSGFYLCAWRRDRVNPSSGNTIYFGEGSWLTVV.

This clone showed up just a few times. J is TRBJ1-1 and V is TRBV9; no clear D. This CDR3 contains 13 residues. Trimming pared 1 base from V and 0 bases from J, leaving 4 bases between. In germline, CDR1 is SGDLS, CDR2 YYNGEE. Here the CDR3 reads CASSVMMNTEAFF. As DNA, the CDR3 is TGTGCCAGCAGCGTAATGATGAACACTGAAGCTTTCTTT. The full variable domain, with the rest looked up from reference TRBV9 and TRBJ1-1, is DSGVTQTPKHLITATGQRVTLRCSPRSGDLSVYWYQQSLDQGLQFLIQYYNGEERAKGNILERFSAQQFPDLHSELNLSSLELGDSALYFCASSVMMNTEAFFGQGTRLTVV.

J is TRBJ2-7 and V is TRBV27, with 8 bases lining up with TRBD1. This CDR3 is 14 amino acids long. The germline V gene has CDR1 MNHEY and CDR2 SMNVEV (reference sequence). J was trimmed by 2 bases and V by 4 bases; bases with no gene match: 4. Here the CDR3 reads CASSSLDRAYEQYF. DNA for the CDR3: TGTGCCAGCAGTTCCCTGGACAGGGCCTACGAGCAGTACTTC.

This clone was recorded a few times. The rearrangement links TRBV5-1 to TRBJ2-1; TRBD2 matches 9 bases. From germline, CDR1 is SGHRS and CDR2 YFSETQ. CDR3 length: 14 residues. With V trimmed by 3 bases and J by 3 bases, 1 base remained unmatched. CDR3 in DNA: TGCGCCAGCAGCTCGCGGGAGGGCTACAATGAGCAGTTCTTC. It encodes CASSSREGYNEQFF.

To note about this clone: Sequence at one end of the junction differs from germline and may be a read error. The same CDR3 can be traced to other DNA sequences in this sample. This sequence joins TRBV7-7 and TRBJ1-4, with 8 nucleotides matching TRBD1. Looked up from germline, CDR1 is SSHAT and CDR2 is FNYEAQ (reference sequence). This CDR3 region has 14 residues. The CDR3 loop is CASSLGTGNEKLFF. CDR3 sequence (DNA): TGTGCTAGCAGCTTAGGGACAGGAAATGAAAAACTGTTTTTT.

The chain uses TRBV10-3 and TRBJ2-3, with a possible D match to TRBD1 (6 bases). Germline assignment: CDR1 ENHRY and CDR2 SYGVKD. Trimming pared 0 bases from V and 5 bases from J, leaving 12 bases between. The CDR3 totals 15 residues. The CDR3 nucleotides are TGTGCCATCAGTGAGTCGCCGGGACAAGGAGATACGCAGTATTTT. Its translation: CAISESPGQGDTQYF.